This is a list of T cell receptor beta chains from one sample in a study of OX40 agonist ivuxolimab in advanced cancers. Generated by immunoSEQ multiplex PCR, the TCRdb table keeps only in-frame clones and is missing some. The sample has about 50,000 clones; just over 85% are singletons. Here the sequenced sample was CD4+ or CD8+ T cells sorted from blood, taken in a trial of the OX40 agonist ivuxolimab. These receptors were obtained from an adult with an advanced solid tumor such as melanoma, head and neck, liver or kidney cancer. Each CDR3 is given with its conserved first and last residue. D genes are given only for firm matches. Expanded clones are given a class, and other clones once, few, many or no size at all.

J gene	D gene	V gene	clone size	CDR3 DNA	CDR3 protein
TRBJ1-2	.	TRBV4-3	.	TGCGCCAGCAGCCAAGATCTGGGCAACTATGGCTACACCTTC	CASSQDLGNYGYTF
TRBJ2-2	TRBD1	TRBV5-6	.	TGTGCCAGCAGATTTGACAGGGTTTCCGGGGAGCTGTTTTTT	CASRFDRVSGELFF
TRBJ2-1	.	TRBV28	.	TGTGCCAGCAGCCCGGGGCTCTACAATGAGCAGTTCTTC	CASSPGLYNEQFF
TRBJ1-2	.	TRBV7-3	.	TGTGCCAGCAGCTTTGGGACGGCCCCCTATGGCTACACCTTC	CASSFGTAPYGYTF
TRBJ2-7	.	TRBV4-3	.	TGCGCCAGCAGCCAAGATCAGGGCTACGAGCAGTACTTC	CASSQDQGYEQYF
TRBJ2-3	.	TRBV7-2	.	TGTGCCAGCAGCCGACTATCAGGGTTCCCCGCTGATACGCAGTATTTT	CASSRLSGFPADTQYF
TRBJ1-3	TRBD1	TRBV4-1	.	TGCGCCAGCAGCCAAGGAAGACAGGGGGCGAGAGGAAACACCATATATTTT	CASSQGRQGARGNTIYF
TRBJ2-5	.	TRBV7-3	.	TGTGCCAGCAGCTTAATAGGGAACCAAGAGACCCAGTACTTC	CASSLIGNQETQYF
TRBJ2-7	.	TRBV5-5	.	TGTGCCAGCAGCTCCCAACTGGCTTACGAGCAGTACTTC	CASSSQLAYEQYF
TRBJ2-6	.	TRBV6-1	.	TGTGCCAGCAGTGAAGCGCTGGGGGCTCCTGGGGCCAACGTCCTGACTTTC	CASSEALGAPGANVLTF
TRBJ1-1	TRBD1	TRBV6-1	.	TGTGCCAGCAGTCAGGGGGTCAGTCAGGCTGAAGCTTTCTTT	CASSQGVSQAEAFF
TRBJ2-5	.	TRBV14	once	TGTGCCAGCAGCCAAACGATCCAAGAGACCCAGTACTTC	CASSQTIQETQYF
TRBJ2-1	.	TRBV10-3	.	TGTGCCATCAGTGAAGACAACAGGGAGCAGTTCTTC	CAISEDNREQFF
TRBJ1-4	.	TRBV28	.	TGTGCCAGCAGAACCGGTTTTAATGAAAAACTGTTTTTT	CASRTGFNEKLFF
TRBJ1-5	.	TRBV5-6	.	TGTGCCAGCAGCTTGGGAATCCAAACGCAGCCCCAGCATTTT	CASSLGIQTQPQHF
TRBJ2-5	TRBD2	TRBV30	.	TGTGCCTGGAGTGGTGGGCGAGCGGGGATCCAAGAGACCCAGTACTTC	CAWSGGRAGIQETQYF
TRBJ2-7	.	TRBV6-1	few	TGTGCCAGCAGTGAAGGAAGGGAGCAGTACTTC	CASSEGREQYF
TRBJ2-2	TRBD1	TRBV7-9	.	TGTGCCAGCAGCAAGGACAGGGACACCGGGGAGCTGTTTTTT	CASSKDRDTGELFF
TRBJ2-1	TRBD2	TRBV4-1	.	TGCGCCAGCAGCCACCTCGGGACTAGCGGGGGGGGGTCCTACAATGAGCAGTTCTTC	CASSHLGTSGGGSYNEQFF
TRBJ1-3	TRBD1	TRBV28	.	TGTGCCAGCATCCCGGGACAGGGCGCTGGAAACACCATATATTTT	CASIPGQGAGNTIYF
TRBJ2-3	TRBD2	TRBV7-2	.	TGTGCCAGCAGCTTCGGACTAGCGAGAGATACGCAGTATTTT	CASSFGLARDTQYF
TRBJ1-2	TRBD1	TRBV7-9	.	TGTGCCAGCAGCTTAGGGACAGGGGGTGATGGCTACACCTTC	CASSLGTGGDGYTF
TRBJ2-5	TRBD1	TRBV5-1	.	TGCGCCAGCAGCCGATCCCCCGGACAGGGCCAAGAGACCCAGTACTTC	CASSRSPGQGQETQYF
TRBJ2-4	TRBD1	TRBV29-1	.	TGCAGCGTTGAGATAAGGGGGCGTAACATTCAGTACTTC	CSVEIRGRNIQYF
TRBJ2-3	.	TRBV28	.	TGTGCCAGCAGTACCTGGACAGGCACAGATACGCAGTATTTT	CASSTWTGTDTQYF